This T cell receptor beta chain is drawn from a study of lymphopenia after photon versus proton radiotherapy. Worth noting for this clone: What it binds is not known.

Sequenced by immunoSEQ multiplex PCR; TCRdb stores in-frame clones only, minus some. Of tens of thousands of clones detected, more than 70% appear once; the ten largest clones hold around 1.4%. The study's findings and limits: Post-nadir diversity loss with photons came from oligoclonal expansion, particularly CD8+ Temra cells. Authors raise, but do not show, better survival with proton therapy.

Per germline, CDR1 MNHNS and CDR2 SASEGT. The CDR3 length is 15 residues. V shed 6 bases, J shed 6 bases, and the junction held 12 bases outside the gene matches. The sequence was obtained from a man between 60 and 75 years old with pancreatic cancer. This sample comprised peripheral blood, obtained from a patient treated with proton-based radiotherapy. The chain couples TRBV6-1 to TRBJ1-2, with TRBD1 matching 8 bases. In DNA, the CDR3 is TGTGCCAGCAGCACCCAGGGGGCATGGTCGAATGGCTACACCTTC. Amino acids: CASSTQGAWSNGYTF.